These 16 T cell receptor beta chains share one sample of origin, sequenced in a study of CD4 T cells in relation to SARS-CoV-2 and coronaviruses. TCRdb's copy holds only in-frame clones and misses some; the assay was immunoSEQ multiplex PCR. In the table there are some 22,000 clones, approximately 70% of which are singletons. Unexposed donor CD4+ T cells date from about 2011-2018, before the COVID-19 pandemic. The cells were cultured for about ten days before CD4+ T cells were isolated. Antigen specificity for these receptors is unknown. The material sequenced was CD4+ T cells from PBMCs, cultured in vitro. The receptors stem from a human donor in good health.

The chain's CDR3 is CASSQVSTSGRAYEQYF. In DNA form, the CDR3 reads TGTGCCAGCAGCCAAGTTAGTACTAGCGGGAGGGCCTACGAGCAGTACTTC. The chain employs TRBV4-2 and TRBJ2-7; 13 bases are a match to TRBD2. Per germline, CDR1 LGHNA and CDR2 YNFKEQ. The J segment lost 2 bases and the V segment lost 1 base, leaving 5 bases of the junction unmatched. CDR3 length: 17 amino acids.

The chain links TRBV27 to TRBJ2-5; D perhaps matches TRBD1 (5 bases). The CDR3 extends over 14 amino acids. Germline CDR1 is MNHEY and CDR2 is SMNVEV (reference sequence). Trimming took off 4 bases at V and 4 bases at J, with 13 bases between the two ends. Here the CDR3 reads CASSSIQGRETQYF. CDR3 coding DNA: TGTGCCAGCAGTTCTATTCAGGGTAGAGAGACCCAGTACTTC.

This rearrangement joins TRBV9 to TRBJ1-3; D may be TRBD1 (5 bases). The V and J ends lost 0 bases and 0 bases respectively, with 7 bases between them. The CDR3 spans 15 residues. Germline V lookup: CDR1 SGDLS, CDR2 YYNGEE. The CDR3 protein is CASSVGQISGNTIYF. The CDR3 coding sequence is TGTGCCAGCAGCGTAGGACAGATCTCTGGAAACACCATATATTTT.

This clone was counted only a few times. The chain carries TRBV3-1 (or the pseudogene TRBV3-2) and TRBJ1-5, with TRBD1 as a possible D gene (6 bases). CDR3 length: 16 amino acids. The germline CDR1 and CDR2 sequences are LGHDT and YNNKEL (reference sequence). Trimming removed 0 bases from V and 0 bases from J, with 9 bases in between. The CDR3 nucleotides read TGTGCCAGCAGCCAAGATTCAGGGGATAGCAATCAGCCCCAGCATTTT. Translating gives CASSQDSGDSNQPQHF.

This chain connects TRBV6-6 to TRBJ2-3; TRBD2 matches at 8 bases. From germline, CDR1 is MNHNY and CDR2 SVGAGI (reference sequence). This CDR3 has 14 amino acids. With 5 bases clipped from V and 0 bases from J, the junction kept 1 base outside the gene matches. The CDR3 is CASSSGGSTDTQYF. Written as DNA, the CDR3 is TGTGCCAGCAGTAGCGGGGGTAGCACAGATACGCAGTATTTT.

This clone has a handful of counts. The CDR3 here is CASSQTTTRGNQPQHF. CDR3 DNA sequence: TGCGCCAGCAGCCAAACGACCACAAGGGGCAATCAGCCCCAGCATTTT. The rearrangement uses TRBV4-1 and TRBJ1-5; D not certain. V dropped 2 bases and J dropped 2 bases, with 13 bases sitting between them. Germline CDR1 and CDR2: MGHRA and YSYEKL. The CDR3 is 16 amino acids.

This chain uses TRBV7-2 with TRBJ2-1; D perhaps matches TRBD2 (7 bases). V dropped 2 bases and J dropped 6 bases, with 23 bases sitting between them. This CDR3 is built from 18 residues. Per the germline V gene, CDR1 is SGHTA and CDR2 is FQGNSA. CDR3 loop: CASSLRSRGGAGLNEQFF. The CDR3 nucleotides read TGTGCCAGCAGCTTACGGAGTAGGGGGGGGGCCGGTCTCAATGAGCAGTTCTTC.

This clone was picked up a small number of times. The CDR3 reads CASSWRPGLFF. CDR3 nucleotide sequence: TGTGCCAGCAGCTGGCGCCCAGGGCTGTTTTTT. V and J are TRBV7-9 and TRBJ2-2; D gene ambiguous. The CDR3 has 11 residues. Trimming pared 4 bases from V and 13 bases from J, leaving 10 bases between. CDR1 is SEHNR and CDR2 is FQNEAQ in the germline V gene (reference sequence).

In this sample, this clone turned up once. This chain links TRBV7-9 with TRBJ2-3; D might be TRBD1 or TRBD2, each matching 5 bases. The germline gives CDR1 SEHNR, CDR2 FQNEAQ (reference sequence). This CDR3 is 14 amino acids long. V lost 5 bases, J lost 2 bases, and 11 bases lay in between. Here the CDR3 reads CASSPGTATDTQYF. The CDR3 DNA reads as TGTGCCAGCAGCCCAGGGACGGCCACAGATACGCAGTATTTT.

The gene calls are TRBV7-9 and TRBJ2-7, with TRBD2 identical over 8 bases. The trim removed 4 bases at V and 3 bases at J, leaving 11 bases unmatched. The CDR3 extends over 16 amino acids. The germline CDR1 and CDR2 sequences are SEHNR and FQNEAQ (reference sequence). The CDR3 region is CASSSQPGLGRYEQYF. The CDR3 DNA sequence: TGTGCCAGCAGCTCGCAACCGGGACTAGGACGCTACGAGCAGTACTTC.

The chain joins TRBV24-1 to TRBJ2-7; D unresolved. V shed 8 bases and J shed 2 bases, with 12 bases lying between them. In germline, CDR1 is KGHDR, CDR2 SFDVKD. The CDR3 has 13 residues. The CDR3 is CATTVTVPYEQYF. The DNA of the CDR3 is TGTGCCACCACTGTTACAGTACCCTACGAGCAGTACTTC.

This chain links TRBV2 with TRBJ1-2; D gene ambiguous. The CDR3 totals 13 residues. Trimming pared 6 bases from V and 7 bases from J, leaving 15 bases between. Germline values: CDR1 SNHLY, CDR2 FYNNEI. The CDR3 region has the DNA TGTGCCAGCAGAGAGGACGGACTGGCTGGCTACACCTTC. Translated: CASREDGLAGYTF.

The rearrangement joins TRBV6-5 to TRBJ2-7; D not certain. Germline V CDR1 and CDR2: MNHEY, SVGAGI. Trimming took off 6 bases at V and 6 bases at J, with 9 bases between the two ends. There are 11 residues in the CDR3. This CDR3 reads CASSAPLEQYF. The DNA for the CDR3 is TGTGCCAGCAGCGCACCGCTCGAGCAGTACTTC.

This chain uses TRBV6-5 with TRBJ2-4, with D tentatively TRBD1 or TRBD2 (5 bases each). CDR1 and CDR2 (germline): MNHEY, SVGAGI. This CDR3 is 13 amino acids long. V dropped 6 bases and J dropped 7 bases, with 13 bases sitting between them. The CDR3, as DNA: TGTGCCAGCAGCCTCCGGGACCAGAACATTCAGTACTTC. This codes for CASSLRDQNIQYF.

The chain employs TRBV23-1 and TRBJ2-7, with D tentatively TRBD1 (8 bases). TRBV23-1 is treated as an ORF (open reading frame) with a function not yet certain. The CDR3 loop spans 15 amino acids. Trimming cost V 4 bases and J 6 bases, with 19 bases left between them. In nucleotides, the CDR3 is TGCGCCAGCAGTCTCCCCTCGGACAGGGAGGGCGAGCAGTACTTC. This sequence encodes CASSLPSDREGEQYF.

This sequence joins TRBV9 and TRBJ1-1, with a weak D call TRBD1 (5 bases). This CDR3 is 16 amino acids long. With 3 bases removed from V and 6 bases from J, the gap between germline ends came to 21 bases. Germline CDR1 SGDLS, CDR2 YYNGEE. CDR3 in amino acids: CASSAFSAGSKAEAFF. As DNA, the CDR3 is TGTGCCAGCAGCGCCTTCTCCGCAGGGTCGAAGGCTGAAGCTTTCTTT. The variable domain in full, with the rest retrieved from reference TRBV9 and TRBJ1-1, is DSGVTQTPKHLITATGQRVTLRCSPRSGDLSVYWYQQSLDQGLQFLIQYYNGEERAKGNILERFSAQQFPDLHSELNLSSLELGDSALYFCASSAFSAGSKAEAFFGQGTRLTVV.